This T cell receptor (beta chain) was sequenced during a study of blood T cells in healthy people across ages. Then a second PCR, running roughly 7 to 11 cycles, was carried out with a sample-barcoded 5' primer and a J-beta primer mix. TCRdb re-derived calls from the 5' RACE reads in MiXCR, one entry per CDR3 protein. There are 900,000 to 950,000 distinct CDR3 sequences in the sample; 29% occur only once, and about 9.4% lies in the top ten. This clonotype occurred many times. Germline V gene data show CDR1 as SGHVS and CDR2 as FQNEAQ. Trimming took off 0 bases at V and 1 base at J, with 9 bases between the two ends. CDR3 size: 15 residues. These same data were also listed under a study on T cells of mothers and their children.

This receptor was obtained from a woman in her forties in good health. The specimen was blood. The rearrangement uses TRBV7-8 and TRBJ1-1; no clear D gene. CDR3 in DNA: TGTGCCAGCAGCTTAGCGCTAGTCGGGAACACTGAAGCTTTCTTT. Protein: CASSLALVGNTEAFF. The full variable domain, its missing parts supplied by reference TRBV7-8 and TRBJ1-1, is GAGVSQSPRYKVAKRGQDVALRCDPISGHVSLFWYQQALGQGPEFLTYFQNEAQLDKSGLPSDRFFAERPEGSVSTLKIQRTQQEDSAVYLCASSLALVGNTEAFFGQGTRLTVV.